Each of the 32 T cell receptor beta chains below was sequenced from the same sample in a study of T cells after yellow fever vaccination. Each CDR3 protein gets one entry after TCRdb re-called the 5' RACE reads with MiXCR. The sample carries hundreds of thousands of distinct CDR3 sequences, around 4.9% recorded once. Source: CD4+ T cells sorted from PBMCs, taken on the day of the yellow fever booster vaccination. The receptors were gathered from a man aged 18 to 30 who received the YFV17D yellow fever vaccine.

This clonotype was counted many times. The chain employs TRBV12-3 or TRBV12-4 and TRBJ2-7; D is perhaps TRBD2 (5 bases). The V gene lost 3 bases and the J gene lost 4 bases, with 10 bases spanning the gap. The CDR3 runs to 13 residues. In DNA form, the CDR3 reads TGTGCCAGCAGTTTTGGCAGGACTTACGAGCAGTACGTC. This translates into CASSFGRTYEQYV.

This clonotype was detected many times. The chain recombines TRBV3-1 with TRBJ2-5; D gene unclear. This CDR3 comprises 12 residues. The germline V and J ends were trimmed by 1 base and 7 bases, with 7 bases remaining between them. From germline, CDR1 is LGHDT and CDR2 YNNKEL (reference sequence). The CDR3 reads CASSQGKGTQYF. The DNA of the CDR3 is TGTGCCAGCAGCCAAGGCAAAGGGACCCAGTACTTC.

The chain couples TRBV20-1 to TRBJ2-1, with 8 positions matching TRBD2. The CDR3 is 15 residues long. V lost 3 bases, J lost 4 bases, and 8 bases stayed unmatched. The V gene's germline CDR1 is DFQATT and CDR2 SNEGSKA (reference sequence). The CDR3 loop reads CSASKTGGPYNEQFF. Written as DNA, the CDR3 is TGCAGTGCTAGCAAGACGGGGGGGCCGTACAATGAGCAGTTCTTC.

CDR3 nucleotides: TGTGCCAGCAGCTTAAGCCAAGTCTATAATTCACCCCTCCACTTT. Translating gives CASSLSQVYNSPLHF. The chain couples TRBV7-9 to TRBJ1-6; no definite D call. V dropped 2 bases and J dropped 3 bases, with 8 bases sitting between them. Germline CDR1 is SEHNR and CDR2 is FQNEAQ (reference sequence). The CDR3 sequence is 15 residues long. Drawing the rest from reference TRBV7-9 and TRBJ1-6, the complete variable domain is DTGVSQNPRHKITKRGQNVTFRCDPISEHNRLYWYRQTLGQGPEFLTYFQNEAQLEKSRLLSDRFSAERPKGSFSTLEIQRTEQGDSAMYLCASSLSQVYNSPLHFGNGTRLTVT.

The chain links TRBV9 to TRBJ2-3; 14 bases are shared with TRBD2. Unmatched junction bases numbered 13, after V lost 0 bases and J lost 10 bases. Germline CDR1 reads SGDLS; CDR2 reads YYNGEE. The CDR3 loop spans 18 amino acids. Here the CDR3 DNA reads TGTGCCAGCAGCGTAGTCGGGACTAGCGGGGGAATAGTACAGGCGCAGTATTTT. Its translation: CASSVVGTSGGIVQAQYF.

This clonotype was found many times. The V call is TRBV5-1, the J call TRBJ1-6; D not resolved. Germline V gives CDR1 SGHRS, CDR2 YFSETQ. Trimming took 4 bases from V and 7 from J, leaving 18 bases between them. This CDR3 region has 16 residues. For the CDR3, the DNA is TGCGCCAGCAGCCAAACCCCCGGAGCTATCAATTCACCCCTCCACTTT. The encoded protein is CASSQTPGAINSPLHF.

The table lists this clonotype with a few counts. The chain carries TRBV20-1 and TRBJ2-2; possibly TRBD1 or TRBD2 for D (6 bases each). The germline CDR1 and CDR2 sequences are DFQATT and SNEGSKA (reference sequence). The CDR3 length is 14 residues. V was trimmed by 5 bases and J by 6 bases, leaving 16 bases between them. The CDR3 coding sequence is TGCAGTGCTCCTAAGACGGGGGCCCCCGGGGAGCTGTTTTTT. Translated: CSAPKTGAPGELFF.

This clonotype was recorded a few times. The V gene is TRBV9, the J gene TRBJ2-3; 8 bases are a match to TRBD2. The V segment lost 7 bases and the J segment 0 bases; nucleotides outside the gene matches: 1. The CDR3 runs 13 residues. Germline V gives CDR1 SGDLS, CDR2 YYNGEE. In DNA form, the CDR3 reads TGTGCCAGCGCGGGGGGTAGCACAGATACGCAGTATTTT. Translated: CASAGGSTDTQYF.

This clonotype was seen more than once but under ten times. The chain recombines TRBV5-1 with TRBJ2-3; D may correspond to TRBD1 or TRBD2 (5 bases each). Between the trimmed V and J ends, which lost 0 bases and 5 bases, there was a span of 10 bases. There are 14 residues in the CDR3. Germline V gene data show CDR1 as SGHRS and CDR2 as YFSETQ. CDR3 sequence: CASSLGGLVDTQYF. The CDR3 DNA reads TGCGCCAGCAGCTTGGGGGGGTTAGTAGATACGCAGTATTTT.

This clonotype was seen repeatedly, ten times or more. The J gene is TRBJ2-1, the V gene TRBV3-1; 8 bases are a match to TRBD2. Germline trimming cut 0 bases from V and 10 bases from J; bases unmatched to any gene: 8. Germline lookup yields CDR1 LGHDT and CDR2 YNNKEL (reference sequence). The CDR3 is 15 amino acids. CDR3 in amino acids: CASSQDAGGAPEQFF. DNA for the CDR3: TGTGCCAGCAGCCAAGATGCCGGGGGGGCCCCCGAGCAGTTCTTC.

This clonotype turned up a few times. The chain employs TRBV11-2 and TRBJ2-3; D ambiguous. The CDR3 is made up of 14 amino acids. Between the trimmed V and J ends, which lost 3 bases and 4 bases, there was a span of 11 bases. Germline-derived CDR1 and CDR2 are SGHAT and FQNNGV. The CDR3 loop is CASSFLSIPDTQYF. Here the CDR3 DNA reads TGTGCCAGCAGCTTTTTGTCCATCCCAGATACGCAGTATTTT.

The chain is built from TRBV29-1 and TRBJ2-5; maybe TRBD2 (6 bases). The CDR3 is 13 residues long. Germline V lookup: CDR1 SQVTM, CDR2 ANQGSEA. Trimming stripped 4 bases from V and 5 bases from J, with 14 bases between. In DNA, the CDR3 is TGCAGCGTTGTGCGGGGAGTCCGGGAGACCCAGTACTTC. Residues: CSVVRGVRETQYF.

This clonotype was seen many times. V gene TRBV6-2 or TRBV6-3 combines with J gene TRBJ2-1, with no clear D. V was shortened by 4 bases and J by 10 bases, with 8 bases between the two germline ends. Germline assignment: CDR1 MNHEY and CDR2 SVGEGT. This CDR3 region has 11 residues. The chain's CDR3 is CASSSYAEQFF. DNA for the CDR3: TGTGCCAGCAGTTCCTACGCGGAGCAGTTCTTC.

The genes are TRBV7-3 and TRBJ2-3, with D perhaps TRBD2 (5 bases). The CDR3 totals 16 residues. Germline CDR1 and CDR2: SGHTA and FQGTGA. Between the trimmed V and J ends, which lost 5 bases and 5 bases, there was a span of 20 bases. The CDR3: CASSDVDRGSEDTQYF. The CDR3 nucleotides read TGTGCCAGCAGCGACGTGGACCGGGGAAGTGAAGATACGCAGTATTTT.

The CDR3 coding sequence is TGTGCTAGTGGTTTGGACAGCTCTTTGCCCCAGCATTTT. Its translation is CASGLDSSLPQHF. The genes are TRBV12-5 and TRBJ1-5; no definite D call. V was cut by 1 base and J by 9 bases, with 10 bases left in between. This CDR3 spans 13 amino acids. From germline, CDR1 is LGHNT and CDR2 FRNRAP.

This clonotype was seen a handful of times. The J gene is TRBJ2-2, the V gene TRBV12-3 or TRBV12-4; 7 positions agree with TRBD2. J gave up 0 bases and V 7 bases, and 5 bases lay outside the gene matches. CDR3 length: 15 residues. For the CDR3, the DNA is TGTGCCAGCAACCCAAGCGGGACGAACACCGGGGAGCTGTTTTTT. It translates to CASNPSGTNTGELFF.

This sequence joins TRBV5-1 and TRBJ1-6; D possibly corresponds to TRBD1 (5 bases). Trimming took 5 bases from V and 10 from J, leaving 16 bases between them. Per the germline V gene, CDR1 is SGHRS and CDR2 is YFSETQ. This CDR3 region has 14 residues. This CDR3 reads CASSSKSRESPLHF. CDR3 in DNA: TGCGCCAGCAGTTCCAAGTCCAGGGAATCACCCCTCCACTTT.

DNA for the CDR3: TGTGCCAGTAGTCTCGACAGGACTACCTCCTCCTACGAGCAGTACTTC. Protein: CASSLDRTTSSYEQYF. V gene TRBV19 combines with J gene TRBJ2-7, with D possibly being TRBD1 or TRBD2 (6 bases each). Per germline, CDR1 LNHDA and CDR2 SQIVND (reference sequence). V lost 5 bases, J lost 0 bases, and 17 bases lay in between. CDR3 length: 16 amino acids.

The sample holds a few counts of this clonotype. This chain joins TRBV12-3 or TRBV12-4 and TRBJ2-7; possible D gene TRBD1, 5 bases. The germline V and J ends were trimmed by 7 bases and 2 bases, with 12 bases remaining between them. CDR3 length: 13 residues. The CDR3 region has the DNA TGTGCCAGCAAGAAGGCAGGGACCTACGAGCAGTACTTC. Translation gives CASKKAGTYEQYF.

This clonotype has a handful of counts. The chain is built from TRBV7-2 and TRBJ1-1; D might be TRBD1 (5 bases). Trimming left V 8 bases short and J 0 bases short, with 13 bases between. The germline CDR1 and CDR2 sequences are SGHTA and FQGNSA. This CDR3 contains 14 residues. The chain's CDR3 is CASGRGGMNTEAFF. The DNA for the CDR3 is TGTGCCAGCGGGAGGGGCGGGATGAACACTGAAGCTTTCTTT.

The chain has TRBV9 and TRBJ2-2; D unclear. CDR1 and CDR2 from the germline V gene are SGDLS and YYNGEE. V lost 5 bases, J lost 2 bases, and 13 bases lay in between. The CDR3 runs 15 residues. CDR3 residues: CASSSRPYNTGELFF. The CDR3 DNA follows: TGTGCCAGCAGTTCGCGGCCGTATAACACCGGGGAGCTGTTTTTT.

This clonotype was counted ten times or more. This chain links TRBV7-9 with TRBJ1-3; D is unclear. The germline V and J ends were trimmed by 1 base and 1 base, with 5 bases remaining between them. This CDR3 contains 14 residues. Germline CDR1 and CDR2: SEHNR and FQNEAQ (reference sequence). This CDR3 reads CASSLGRSGNTIYF. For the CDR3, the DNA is TGTGCCAGCAGCTTAGGAAGATCTGGAAACACCATATATTTT.

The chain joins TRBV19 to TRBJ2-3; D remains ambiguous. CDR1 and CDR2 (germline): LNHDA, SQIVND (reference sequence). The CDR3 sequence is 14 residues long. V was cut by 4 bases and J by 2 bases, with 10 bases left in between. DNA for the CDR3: TGTGCCAGTAGTAAGGGCCAGGACACAGATACGCAGTATTTT. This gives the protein CASSKGQDTDTQYF.

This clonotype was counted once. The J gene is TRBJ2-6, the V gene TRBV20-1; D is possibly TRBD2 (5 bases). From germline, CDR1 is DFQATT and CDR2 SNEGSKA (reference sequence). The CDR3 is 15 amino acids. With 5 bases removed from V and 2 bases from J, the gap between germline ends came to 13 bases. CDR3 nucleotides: TGCAGTGCTGCGCTTCGGGGAACTGGGGCCAACGTCCTGACTTTC. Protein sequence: CSAALRGTGANVLTF.

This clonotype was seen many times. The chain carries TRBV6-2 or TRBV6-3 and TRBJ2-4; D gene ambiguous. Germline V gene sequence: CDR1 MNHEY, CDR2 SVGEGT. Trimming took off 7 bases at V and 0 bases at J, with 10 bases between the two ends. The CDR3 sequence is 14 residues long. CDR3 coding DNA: TGTGCCAGCAAGTTGGAGCTAGCCAAAAACATTCAGTACTTC. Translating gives CASKLELAKNIQYF.

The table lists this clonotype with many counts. The CDR3 nucleotides are TGCAGTGCCCAGTCTTGGGGGGGAGAGCAGTACGTC. Its protein product is CSAQSWGGEQYV. The V call is TRBV20-1, the J call TRBJ2-7; 7 bases map to TRBD2. The CDR3 contains 12 residues. Germline loops: CDR1 DFQATT, CDR2 SNEGSKA (reference sequence). J was trimmed by 7 bases and V by 6 bases; bases with no gene match: 9.

The CDR3 DNA sequence: TGTGCCAGCAGCTCCGACCGTCTTTCACCCCTCCACTTT. Protein: CASSSDRLSPLHF. This chain links TRBV7-3 with TRBJ1-6; D unclear. Germline V lookup: CDR1 SGHTA, CDR2 FQGTGA. The CDR3 contains 13 residues. Trimming removed 4 bases from V and 9 bases from J, with 10 bases in between.

The DNA of the CDR3 is TGTGCCAGCAGCCTGGACCCCCTTAAGACAGTTCATTTACCCCTCCACTTT. It specifies CASSLDPLKTVHLPLHF. The V and J genes are TRBV11-2 and TRBJ1-6; TRBD1 is a possible D gene (5 bases). V dropped 5 bases and J dropped 12 bases, with 26 bases sitting between them. Germline V gene sequence: CDR1 SGHAT, CDR2 FQNNGV. The CDR3 sequence is 17 residues long.

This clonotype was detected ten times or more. CDR3 protein: CASSSNPNRALLSNEKLFF. The CDR3 bases are TGTGCCAGCAGCTCGAATCCAAACAGGGCCCTCCTTTCTAATGAAAAACTGTTTTTT. The chain is built from TRBV27 and TRBJ1-4; a possible D gene is TRBD1 (6 bases). Between the trimmed V and J ends, which lost 6 bases and 3 bases, there was a span of 26 bases. From germline, CDR1 is MNHEY and CDR2 SMNVEV (reference sequence). The CDR3 has 19 amino acids.

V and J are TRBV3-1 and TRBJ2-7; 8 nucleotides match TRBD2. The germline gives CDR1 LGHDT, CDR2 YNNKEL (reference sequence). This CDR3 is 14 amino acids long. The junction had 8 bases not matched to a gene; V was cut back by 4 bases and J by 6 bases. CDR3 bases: TGTGCCAGCAGCCCCAGCGGGGGCGGCTCCGAGCAGTACTTC. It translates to CASSPSGGGSEQYF.

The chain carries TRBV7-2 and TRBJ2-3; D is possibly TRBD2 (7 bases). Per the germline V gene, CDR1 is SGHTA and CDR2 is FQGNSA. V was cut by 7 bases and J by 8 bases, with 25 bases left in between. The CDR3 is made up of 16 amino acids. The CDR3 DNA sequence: TGTGCCAGCATCAGGAGGGGGTCGGGGGGACATGGTACGCAGTATTTT. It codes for CASIRRGSGGHGTQYF. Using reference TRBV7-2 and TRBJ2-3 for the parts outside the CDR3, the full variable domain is GAGVSQSPSNKVTEKGKDVELRCDPISGHTALYWYRQSLGQGLEFLIYFQGNSAPDKSGLPSDRFSAERTGGSVSTLTIQRTQQEDSAVYLCASIRRGSGGHGTQYFGPGTRLTVL.

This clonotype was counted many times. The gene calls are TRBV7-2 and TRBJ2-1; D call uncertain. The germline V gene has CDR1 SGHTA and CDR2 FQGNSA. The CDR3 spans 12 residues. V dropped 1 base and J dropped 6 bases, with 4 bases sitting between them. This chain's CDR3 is CASSLDFNEQFF. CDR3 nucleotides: TGTGCCAGCAGCTTAGACTTCAATGAGCAGTTCTTC.